These 6 T cell receptor beta chains were sequenced from one sample in a study of blood T cell repertoires in COVID-19. Clones were read by immunoSEQ multiplex PCR, and TCRdb kept only the in-frame ones, dropping some. The sample shows hundreds of thousands of clones, roughly 90% of them seen only once. The source material was peripheral blood. Receptor source: a man between 60 and 70 years old with COVID-19, enrolled during active disease.

A single count supports this clone. CDR3 DNA: TGCGCCAGCAGCAGGGGACAGCCCACAGATACGCAGTATTTT. Its translation is CASSRGQPTDTQYF. The chain employs TRBV5-1 and TRBJ2-3, with 7 nucleotides matching TRBD1. The CDR3 totals 14 residues. V trimming: 4 bases; J trimming: 2 bases; junction bases outside the gene matches: 4. Germline V lookup: CDR1 SGHRS, CDR2 YFSETQ.

V is TRBV3-1 (or the pseudogene TRBV3-2) and J is TRBJ1-5, with D tentatively TRBD1 (6 bases). V lost 3 bases to trimming and J lost 6 bases, with 15 bases between them. The CDR3 length is 15 residues. Germline assignment: CDR1 LGHDT and CDR2 YNNKEL (reference sequence). The CDR3: CASSQGTQGLQPQHF. Written as DNA, the CDR3 is TGTGCCAGCAGCCAGGGAACTCAGGGGCTTCAGCCCCAGCATTTT.

V and J are TRBV15 and TRBJ1-2; 7 bases agree with TRBD1. Germline trimming cut 6 bases from V and 4 bases from J; bases unmatched to any gene: 8. This CDR3 spans 14 amino acids. Germline CDR1 reads LNHNV; CDR2 reads YYDKDF (reference sequence). The DNA for the CDR3 is TGTGCCACCAGTGTAGACAGGGAGGCCTATGGCTACACCTTC. It codes for CATSVDREAYGYTF. Full variable domain (missing parts from reference TRBV15 and TRBJ1-2): DAMVIQNPRYQVTQFGKPVTLSCSQTLNHNVMYWYQQKSSQAPKLLFHYYDKDFNNEADTPDNFQSRRPNTSFCFLDIRSPGLGDTAMYLCATSVDREAYGYTFGSGTRLTVV.

This sequence joins TRBV5-1 and TRBJ1-4, with D tentatively TRBD1 (5 bases). The V end was cut by 2 bases, the J end by 8 bases, with 19 bases between. From germline, CDR1 is SGHRS and CDR2 YFSETQ. The CDR3 extends over 16 amino acids. CDR3 amino acids: CASSLNAGPLGEKLFF. CDR3 sequence (DNA): TGCGCCAGCAGCTTAAATGCGGGACCCTTGGGGGAAAAACTGTTTTTT.

The J gene is TRBJ1-1, the V gene TRBV18; the match to TRBD1 covers 8 bases. The CDR3 runs 15 residues. Germline V gives CDR1 KGHSH, CDR2 LQKENI. The ends lost 6 bases at V and 1 base at J; junction bases unmatched: 7. The CDR3 DNA follows: TGTGCCAGCTCCCAGGACAGGGCGGGGAACACTGAAGCTTTCTTT. This gives the protein CASSQDRAGNTEAFF.

This clone was seen only a few times. The genes are TRBV6-5 and TRBJ1-1, with D maybe TRBD1 (5 bases). Germline CDR1 and CDR2: MNHEY and SVGAGI. The V and J ends lost 5 bases and 0 bases respectively, with 10 bases between them. This CDR3 is 14 amino acids long. The CDR3 reads CASSQRQLNTEAFF. Written as DNA, the CDR3 is TGTGCCAGCAGTCAGAGACAGCTGAACACTGAAGCTTTCTTT.